This TCR beta chain is drawn from a study of T-cell memory formation after mild COVID-19. Regarding this clonotype: Its antigen is as yet unknown.

TCRdb ran MiXCR on the 5' RACE reads and lists one entry per CDR3 protein. The profile shows about 450,000 distinct CDR3 sequences, 20% to 30% of them singletons. The CDR3 totals 13 residues. V was pared by 0 bases and J by 6 bases, with 8 bases between. The germline CDR1 and CDR2 sequences are SGDLS and YYNGEE. Broader study findings: Among CD4+ contracting clones, most were CM and EM, and CD8+ ones EMRA.

The rearrangement uses TRBV9 and TRBJ2-3, with D perhaps matching TRBD1 or TRBD2 (5 bases each). This receptor was taken from an adult woman who had mild COVID-19 (a few samples of this study predate the infection). Cell type and time point are not known. Sequencing was performed on PBMCs or a T cell subset sorted from them (not recorded which). The CDR3: CASSVGGVDTQYF. The CDR3 region has the DNA TGTGCCAGCAGCGTAGGAGGGGTGGATACGCAGTATTTT.